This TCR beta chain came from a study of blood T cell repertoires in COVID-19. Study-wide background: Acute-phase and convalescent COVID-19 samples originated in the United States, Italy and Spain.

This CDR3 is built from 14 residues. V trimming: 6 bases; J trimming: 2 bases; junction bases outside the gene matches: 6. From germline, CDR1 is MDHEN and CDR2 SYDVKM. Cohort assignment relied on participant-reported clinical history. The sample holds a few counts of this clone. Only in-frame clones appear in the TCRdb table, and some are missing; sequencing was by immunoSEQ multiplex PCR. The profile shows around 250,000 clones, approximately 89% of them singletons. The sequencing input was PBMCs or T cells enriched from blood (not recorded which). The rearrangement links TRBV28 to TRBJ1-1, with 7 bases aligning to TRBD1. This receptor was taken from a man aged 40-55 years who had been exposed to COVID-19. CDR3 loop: CASSPGQQNTEAFF. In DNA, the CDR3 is TGTGCCAGCAGCCCGGGACAGCAAAACACTGAAGCTTTCTTT.